This is a list of T cell receptor beta chains from one sample in a study of OX40 agonist ivuxolimab in advanced cancers. Using immunoSEQ multiplex PCR, the repertoire was profiled, and TCRdb retains in-frame clones only, with some absent. The repertoire holds about 48,000 clones, with around 84% as singletons. The input for sequencing was CD4+ or CD8+ T cells sorted from blood, taken in a trial of the OX40 agonist ivuxolimab. Receptors originate from an adult with an advanced solid tumor such as melanoma, head and neck, liver or kidney cancer. Each CDR3 is given with its conserved first and last residue. Fields, in order: clone size, V gene, D gene, J gene, CDR3 DNA, CDR3 protein. D genes are given only for firm matches. Clone size is not always given. Where it is, it says once, few, many or a class for expanded clones.

>-|TRBV11-3|-|TRBJ2-2
TGTGCCAGCAGCCCCCATGGTAGCGGGAACACCGGGGAGCTGTTTTTT
CASSPHGSGNTGELFF
>-|TRBV19|TRBD2|TRBJ2-1
TGTGCCAGTCGGGGTCGCGGGGAGCGGGGGGGCCTAGATGAGCAGTTCTTC
CASRGRGERGGLDEQFF
>-|TRBV13|TRBD1|TRBJ2-1
TGTGCCAGCATGAAGCCGGGACAGGGGAAGTACAATGAGCAGTTCTTC
CASMKPGQGKYNEQFF
>-|TRBV14|-|TRBJ1-4
TGTGCCAGCAGCCCCTGGATCGGTAGCGGGGATGAAAAACTGTTTTTT
CASSPWIGSGDEKLFF
>-|TRBV23-1|-|TRBJ2-6
TGCGCCAGCAGTGGGAGGACAGGTTGGGGGGCCAACGTCCTGACTTTC
CASSGRTGWGANVLTF
>-|TRBV7-2|-|TRBJ2-5
TGTGCCAGCAGCTCCCGGGACACAGAGACCCAGTACTTC
CASSSRDTETQYF
>few|TRBV10-3|TRBD1|TRBJ1-1
TGTGCCATCAGTAACCCGGGACAGGGGAACACTGAAGCTTTCTTT
CAISNPGQGNTEAFF
>-|TRBV7-3|TRBD1|TRBJ2-2
TGTGCCAGCCGACGGGACAGGGTGAACACCGGGGAGCTGTTTTTT
CASRRDRVNTGELFF
>-|TRBV19|TRBD1|TRBJ2-7
TGTGCCAGTAGTCGGGACAGGGTAGGAGACGAGCAGTACTTC
CASSRDRVGDEQYF
>-|TRBV4-2|TRBD1|TRBJ1-5
TGTGCCAGCAGCCAGGGGGGACAGGGAGGAAGGTTTGGCAATCAGCCCCAGCATTTT
CASSQGGQGGRFGNQPQHF
>-|TRBV5-1|-|TRBJ2-6
TGCGCCAGCAGCTTGGGTCCTTCTGGGGCCAACGTCCTGACTTTC
CASSLGPSGANVLTF
>-|TRBV9|TRBD2|TRBJ2-3
TGTGCCAGCAGCGGCGGGACTATTATCACAGATACGCAGTATTTT
CASSGGTIITDTQYF
>-|TRBV7-2|TRBD2|TRBJ2-5
TGTGCCAGCAGCTTAGGTACACTAGCGGGAGACTCAGAGACCCAGTACTTC
CASSLGTLAGDSETQYF